The TCR beta chain described here comes from a study of blood T cell repertoires in COVID-19. TCRdb's copy holds only in-frame clones and misses some; the assay was immunoSEQ multiplex PCR. The table includes 85,000 to 100,000 clones, approximately 88% detected once. V shed 2 bases and J shed 3 bases, with 14 bases lying between them. Germline V gene lookup returns CDR1 MNHEY and CDR2 SVGAGI. CDR3 length: 15 amino acids. A Seattle source enrolled patients during active infection and followed them longitudinally. The specimen sequenced was peripheral blood. This chain links TRBV6-5 with TRBJ2-7; possible D gene TRBD2, 7 bases. The receptor comes from a woman aged 55-75 years with COVID-19, enrolled during active disease. The CDR3 region is CASSYGGGGGYEQYF. The CDR3 region has the DNA TGTGCCAGCAGTTACGGCGGGGGCGGTGGCTACGAGCAGTACTTC.